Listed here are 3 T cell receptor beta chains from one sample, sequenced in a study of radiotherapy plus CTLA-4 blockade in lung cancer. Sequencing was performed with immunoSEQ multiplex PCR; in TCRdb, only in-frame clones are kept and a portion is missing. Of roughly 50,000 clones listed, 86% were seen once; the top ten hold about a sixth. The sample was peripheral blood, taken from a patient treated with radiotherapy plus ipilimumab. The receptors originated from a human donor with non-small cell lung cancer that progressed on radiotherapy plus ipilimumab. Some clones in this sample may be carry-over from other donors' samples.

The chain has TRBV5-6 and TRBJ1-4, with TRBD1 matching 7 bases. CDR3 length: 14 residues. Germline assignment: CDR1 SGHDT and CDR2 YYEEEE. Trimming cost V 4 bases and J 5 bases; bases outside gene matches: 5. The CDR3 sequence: CASSLGQINEKLFF. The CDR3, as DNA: TGTGCCAGCAGCCTGGGACAGATCAATGAAAAACTGTTTTTT. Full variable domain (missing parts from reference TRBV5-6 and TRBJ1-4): DAGVTQSPTHLIKTRGQQVTLRCSPKSGHDTVSWYQQALGQGPQFIFQYYEEEERQRGNFPDRFSGHQFPNYSSELNVNALLLGDSALYLCASSLGQINEKLFFGSGTQLSVL.

The CDR3 DNA follows: TGTGCCAGCGTCCCCCCCGGCGGTCCTGGAAACACCATATATTTT. This translates into CASVPPGGPGNTIYF. The chain links TRBV28 to TRBJ1-3; no definite D call. This CDR3 contains 15 residues. Germline assignment: CDR1 MDHEN and CDR2 SYDVKM. Trimming took off 8 bases at V and 2 bases at J, with 16 bases between the two ends.

CDR3 in amino acids: CASSPGQARSGNTIYF. Written as DNA, the CDR3 is TGTGCCAGCAGCCCTGGACAGGCTCGCTCTGGAAACACCATATATTTT. This sequence joins TRBV5-4 and TRBJ1-3; 7 nucleotides align to TRBD1. The germline V gene has CDR1 SGHNT and CDR2 YYREEE (reference sequence). J lost 0 bases, V lost 4 bases, and 7 bases had no gene match. The CDR3 covers 16 residues.